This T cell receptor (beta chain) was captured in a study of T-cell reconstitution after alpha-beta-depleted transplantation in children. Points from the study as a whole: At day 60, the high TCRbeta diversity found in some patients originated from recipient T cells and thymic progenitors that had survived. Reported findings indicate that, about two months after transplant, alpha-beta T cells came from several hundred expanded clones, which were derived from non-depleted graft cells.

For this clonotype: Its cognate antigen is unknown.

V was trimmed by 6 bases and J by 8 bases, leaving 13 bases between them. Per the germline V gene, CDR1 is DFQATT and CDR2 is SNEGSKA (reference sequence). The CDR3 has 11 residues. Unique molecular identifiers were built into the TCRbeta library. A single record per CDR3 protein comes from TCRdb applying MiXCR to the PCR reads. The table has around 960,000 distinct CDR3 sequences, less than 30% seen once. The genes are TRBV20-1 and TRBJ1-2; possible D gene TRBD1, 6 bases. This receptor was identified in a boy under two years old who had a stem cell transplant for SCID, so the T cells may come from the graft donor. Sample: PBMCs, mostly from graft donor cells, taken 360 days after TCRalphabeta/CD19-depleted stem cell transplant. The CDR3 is CSAPGQTGYTF. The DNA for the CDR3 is TGCAGTGCCCCCGGACAGACAGGCTACACCTTC.